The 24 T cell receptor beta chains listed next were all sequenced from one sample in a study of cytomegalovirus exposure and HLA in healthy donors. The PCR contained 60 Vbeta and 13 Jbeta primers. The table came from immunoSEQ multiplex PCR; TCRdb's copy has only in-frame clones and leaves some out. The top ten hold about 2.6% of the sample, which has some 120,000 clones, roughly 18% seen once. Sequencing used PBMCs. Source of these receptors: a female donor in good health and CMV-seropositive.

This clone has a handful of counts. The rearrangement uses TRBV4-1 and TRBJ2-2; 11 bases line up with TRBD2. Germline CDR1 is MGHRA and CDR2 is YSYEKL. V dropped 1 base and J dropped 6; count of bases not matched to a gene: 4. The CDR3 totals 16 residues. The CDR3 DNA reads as TGCGCCAGCAGCCAAGTATTAGCGGGAGGGTCCGGGGAGCTGTTTTTT. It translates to CASSQVLAGGSGELFF.

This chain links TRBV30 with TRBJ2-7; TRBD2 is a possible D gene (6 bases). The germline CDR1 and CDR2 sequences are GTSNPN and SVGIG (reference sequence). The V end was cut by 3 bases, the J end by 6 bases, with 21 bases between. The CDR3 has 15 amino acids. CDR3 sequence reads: CAWSKGPSSGAEQYF. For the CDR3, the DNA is TGTGCCTGGAGCAAAGGGCCTAGCTCGGGAGCCGAGCAGTACTTC.

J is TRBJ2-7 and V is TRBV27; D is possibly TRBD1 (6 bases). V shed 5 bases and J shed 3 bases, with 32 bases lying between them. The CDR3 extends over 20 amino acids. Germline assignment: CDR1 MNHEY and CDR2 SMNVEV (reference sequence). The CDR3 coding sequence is TGTGCCAGCAGTCCTATTGCTATGATGGTTTGGGGGCAAAGAGTCTACGAGCAGTACTTC. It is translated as CASSPIAMMVWGQRVYEQYF.

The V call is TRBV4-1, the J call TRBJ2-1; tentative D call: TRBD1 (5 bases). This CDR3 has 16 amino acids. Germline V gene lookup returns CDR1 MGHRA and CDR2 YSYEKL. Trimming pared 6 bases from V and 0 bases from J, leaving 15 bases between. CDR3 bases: TGCGCCAGCAGGAAGTTCGGACAAAGCTCCTACAATGAGCAGTTCTTC. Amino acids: CASRKFGQSSYNEQFF.

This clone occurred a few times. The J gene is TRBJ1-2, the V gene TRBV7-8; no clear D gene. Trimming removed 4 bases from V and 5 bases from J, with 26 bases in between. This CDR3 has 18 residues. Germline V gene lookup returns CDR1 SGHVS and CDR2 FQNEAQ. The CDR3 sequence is CASSYTRLKGSEVYGYTF. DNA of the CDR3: TGTGCCAGCAGCTATACGAGGCTTAAGGGTTCGGAGGTTTATGGCTACACCTTC.

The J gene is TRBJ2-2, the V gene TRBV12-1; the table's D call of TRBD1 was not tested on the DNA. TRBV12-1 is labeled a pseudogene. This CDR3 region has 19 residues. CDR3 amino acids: CASSLRDRVIFWNTGELFF. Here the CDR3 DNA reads TGTGCCAGCAGCTTAAGGGACAGGGTAATCTTTTGGAACACCGGGGAGCTGTTTTTT.

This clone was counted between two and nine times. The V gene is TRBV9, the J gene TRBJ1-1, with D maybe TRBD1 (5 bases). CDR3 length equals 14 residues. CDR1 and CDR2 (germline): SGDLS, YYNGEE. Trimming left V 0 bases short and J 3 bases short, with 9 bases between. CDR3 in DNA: TGTGCCAGCAGCGTAGCTTCAGGGTACACTGAAGCTTTCTTT. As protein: CASSVASGYTEAFF.

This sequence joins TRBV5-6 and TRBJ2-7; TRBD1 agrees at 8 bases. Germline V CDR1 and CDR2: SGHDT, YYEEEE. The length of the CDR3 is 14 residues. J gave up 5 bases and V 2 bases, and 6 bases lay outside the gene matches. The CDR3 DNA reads TGTGCCAGCAGCTTCGGGACAGGCCTCCACGAGCAGTACTTC. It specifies CASSFGTGLHEQYF.

CDR3 nucleotides: TGTGCCAGCAGCAGACTAGGACAGGGTGCGTACGAGCAGTACTTC. Translation: CASSRLGQGAYEQYF. The rearrangement links TRBV5-5 to TRBJ2-7, with 8 bases aligning to TRBD1. CDR1 and CDR2 from the germline V gene are SGHKS and YYEKEE (reference sequence). Trimming removed 4 bases from V and 4 bases from J; junction bases left unmatched: 10. The CDR3 sequence is 15 residues long. The whole variable domain, filled in from reference TRBV5-5 and TRBJ2-7, reads DAGVTQSPTHLIKTRGQQVTLRCSPISGHKSVSWYQQVLGQGPQFIFQYYEKEERGRGNFPDRFSARQFPNYSSELNVNALLLGDSALYLCASSRLGQGAYEQYFGPGTRLTVT.

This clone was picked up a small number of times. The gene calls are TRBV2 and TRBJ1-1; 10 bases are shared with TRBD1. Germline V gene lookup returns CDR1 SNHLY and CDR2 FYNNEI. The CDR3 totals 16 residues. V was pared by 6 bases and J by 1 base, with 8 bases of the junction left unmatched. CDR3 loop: CASRLTGTGANTEAFF. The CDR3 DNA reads TGTGCCAGCAGACTAACCGGGACAGGGGCGAACACTGAAGCTTTCTTT.

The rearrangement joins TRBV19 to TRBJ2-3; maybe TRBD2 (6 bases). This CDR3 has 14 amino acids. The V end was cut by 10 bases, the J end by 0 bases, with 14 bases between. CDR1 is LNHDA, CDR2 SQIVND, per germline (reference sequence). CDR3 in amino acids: CATSSGYSTDTQYF. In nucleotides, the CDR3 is TGTGCCACAAGTAGCGGATACAGCACAGATACGCAGTATTTT.

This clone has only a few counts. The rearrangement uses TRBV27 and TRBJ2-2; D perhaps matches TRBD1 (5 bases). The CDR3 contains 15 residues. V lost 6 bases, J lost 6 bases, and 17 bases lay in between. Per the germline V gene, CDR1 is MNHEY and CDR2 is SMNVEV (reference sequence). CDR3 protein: CASRQGRGSPGELFF. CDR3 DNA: TGTGCCAGCAGACAAGGTAGGGGCTCGCCCGGGGAGCTGTTTTTT.

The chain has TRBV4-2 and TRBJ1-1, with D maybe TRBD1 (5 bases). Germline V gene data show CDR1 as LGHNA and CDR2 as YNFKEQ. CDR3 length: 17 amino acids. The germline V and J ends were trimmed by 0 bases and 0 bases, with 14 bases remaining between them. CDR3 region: CASSQDYLGGMNTEAFF. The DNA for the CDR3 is TGTGCCAGCAGCCAAGATTACCTTGGGGGGATGAACACTGAAGCTTTCTTT.

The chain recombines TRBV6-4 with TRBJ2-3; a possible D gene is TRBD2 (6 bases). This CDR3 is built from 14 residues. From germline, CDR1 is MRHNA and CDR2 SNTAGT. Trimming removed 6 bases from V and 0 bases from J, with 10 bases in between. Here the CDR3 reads CASSTGTSTDTQYF. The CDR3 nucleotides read TGTGCCAGCAGCACCGGGACTAGCACAGATACGCAGTATTTT.

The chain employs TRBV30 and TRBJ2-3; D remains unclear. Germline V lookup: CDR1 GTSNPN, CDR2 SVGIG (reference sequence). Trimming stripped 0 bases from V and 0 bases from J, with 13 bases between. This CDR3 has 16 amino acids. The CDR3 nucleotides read TGTGCCTGGAGTGTATGGGCTCTTGGAAGCACAGATACGCAGTATTTT. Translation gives CAWSVWALGSTDTQYF.

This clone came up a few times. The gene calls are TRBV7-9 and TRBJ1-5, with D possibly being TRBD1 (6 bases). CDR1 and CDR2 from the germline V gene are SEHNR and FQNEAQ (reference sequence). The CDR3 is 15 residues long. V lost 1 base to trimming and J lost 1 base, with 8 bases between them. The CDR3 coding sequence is TGTGCCAGCAGCTTAGGCCAGGGGAGCAATCAGCCCCAGCATTTT. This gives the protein CASSLGQGSNQPQHF. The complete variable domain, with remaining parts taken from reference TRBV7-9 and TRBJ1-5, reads DTGVSQNPRHKITKRGQNVTFRCDPISEHNRLYWYRQTLGQGPEFLTYFQNEAQLEKSRLLSDRFSAERPKGSFSTLEIQRTEQGDSAMYLCASSLGQGSNQPQHFGDGTRLSIL.

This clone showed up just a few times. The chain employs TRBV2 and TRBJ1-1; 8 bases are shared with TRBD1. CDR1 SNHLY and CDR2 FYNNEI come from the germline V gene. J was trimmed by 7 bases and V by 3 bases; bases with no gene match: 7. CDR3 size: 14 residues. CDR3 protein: CASSEDRESNEAFF. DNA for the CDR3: TGTGCCAGCAGTGAGGACAGGGAGAGTAATGAAGCTTTCTTT.

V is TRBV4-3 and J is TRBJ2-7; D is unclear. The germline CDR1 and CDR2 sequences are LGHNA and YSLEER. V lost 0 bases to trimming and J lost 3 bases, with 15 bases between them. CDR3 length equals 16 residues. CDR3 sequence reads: CASSQDWSSSGYEQYF. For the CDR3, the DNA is TGCGCCAGCAGCCAAGACTGGTCCTCCTCCGGCTACGAGCAGTACTTC.

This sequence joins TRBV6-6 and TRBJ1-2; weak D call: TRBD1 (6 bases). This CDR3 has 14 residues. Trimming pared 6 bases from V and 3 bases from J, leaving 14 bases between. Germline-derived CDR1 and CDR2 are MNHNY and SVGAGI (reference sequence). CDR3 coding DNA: TGTGCCAGCAGCGAGACCACAGGGTACTATGGCTACACCTTC. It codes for CASSETTGYYGYTF.

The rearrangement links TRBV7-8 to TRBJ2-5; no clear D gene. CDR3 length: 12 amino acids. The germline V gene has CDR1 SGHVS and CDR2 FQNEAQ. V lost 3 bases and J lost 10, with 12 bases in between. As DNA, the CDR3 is TGTGCCAGCAGCTTCACGACTCATGGCCAGTACTTC. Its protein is CASSFTTHGQYF.

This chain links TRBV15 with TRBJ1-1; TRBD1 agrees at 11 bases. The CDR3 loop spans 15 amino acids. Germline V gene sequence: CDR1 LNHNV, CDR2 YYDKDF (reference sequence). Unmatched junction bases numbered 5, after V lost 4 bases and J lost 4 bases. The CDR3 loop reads CATSKGQGAPTEAFF. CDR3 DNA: TGTGCCACCAGCAAAGGACAGGGGGCGCCCACTGAAGCTTTCTTT.

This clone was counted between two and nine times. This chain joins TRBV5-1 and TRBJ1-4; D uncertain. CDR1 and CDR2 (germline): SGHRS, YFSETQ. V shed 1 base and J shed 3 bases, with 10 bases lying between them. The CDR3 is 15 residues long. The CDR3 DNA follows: TGCGCCAGCAGCTTGACGGGGTTGTCTAATGAAAAACTGTTTTTT. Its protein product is CASSLTGLSNEKLFF.

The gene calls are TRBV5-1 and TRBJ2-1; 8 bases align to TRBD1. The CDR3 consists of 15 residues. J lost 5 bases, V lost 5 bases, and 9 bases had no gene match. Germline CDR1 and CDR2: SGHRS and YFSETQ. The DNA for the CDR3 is TGCGCCAGCAGGGGACAGGTTAGTGTAGACAATGAGCAGTTCTTC. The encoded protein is CASRGQVSVDNEQFF. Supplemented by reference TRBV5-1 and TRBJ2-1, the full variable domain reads KAGVTQTPRYLIKTRGQQVTLSCSPISGHRSVSWYQQTPGQGLQFLFEYFSETQRNKGNFPGRFSGRQFSNSRSEMNVSTLELGDSALYLCASRGQVSVDNEQFFGPGTRLTVL.

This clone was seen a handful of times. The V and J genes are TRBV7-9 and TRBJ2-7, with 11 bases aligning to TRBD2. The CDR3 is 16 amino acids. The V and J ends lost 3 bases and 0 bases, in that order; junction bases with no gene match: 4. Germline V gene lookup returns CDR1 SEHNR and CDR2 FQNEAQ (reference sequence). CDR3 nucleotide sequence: TGTGCCAGCAGCTTTGCTAGCGGGAGGTACTCCTACGAGCAGTACTTC. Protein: CASSFASGRYSYEQYF.